The 9 T cell receptor beta chains below come from one sample, sequenced in a study of Graves' ophthalmopathy and Graves' hyperthyroidism. Beta-chain TCR CDR3 regions were amplified from RNA transcripts. The first-round RT-PCR employed HTBI primers together with the Qiagen OneStep RT-PCR kit. A multiplex PCR was then performed as the second round. One entry per CDR3 protein results from TCRdb running MiXCR on the multiplex PCR reads. The table includes roughly 1.1 million distinct CDR3 sequences, 35% to 40% detected once. Sequenced sample: peripheral blood or thyroid tissue (not recorded which). Every receptor here comes from an adult man with Graves' hyperthyroidism.

This clonotype was counted between two and nine times. This chain joins TRBV9 and TRBJ2-5; 8 bases agree with TRBD2. The CDR3 contains 17 residues. Germline CDR1 reads SGDLS; CDR2 reads YYNGEE. Germline trimming cut 3 bases from V and 6 bases from J; bases unmatched to any gene: 16. The CDR3 DNA reads TGTGCCAGCAGCGGGGGAAACCTGGGCGGACTAGCACAGACCCAGTACTTC. Amino acid sequence: CASSGGNLGGLAQTQYF.

This clonotype was seen ten or more times. This chain joins TRBV6-5 and TRBJ1-5, with TRBD1 matching 7 bases. Per the germline V gene, CDR1 is MNHEY and CDR2 is SVGAGI. Trimming took 6 bases from V and 0 from J; bases not matched to a gene: 2. This CDR3 comprises 14 residues. The CDR3 coding sequence is TGTGCCAGCAGGGGACAGTATAGCAATCAGCCCCAGCATTTT. Amino acid sequence: CASRGQYSNQPQHF.

The chain is built from TRBV4-2 and TRBJ2-7; TRBD1 aligns across 7 bases. Per germline, CDR1 LGHNA and CDR2 YNFKEQ. V lost 5 bases and J lost 0; bases outside the gene matches: 7. The CDR3 loop spans 15 amino acids. The CDR3 region has the DNA TGTGCCAGCAGCTACCACGGACAGGACTCCTACGAGCAGTACTTC. Translation: CASSYHGQDSYEQYF.

The chain is built from TRBV7-9 and TRBJ2-5, with 11 bases lining up with TRBD1. The CDR3 sequence is 15 residues long. CDR1 is SEHNR and CDR2 is FQNEAQ in the germline V gene (reference sequence). V was pared by 5 bases and J by 9 bases, with 11 bases of the junction left unmatched. The CDR3 sequence: CASSTGTGGYQPQYF. In DNA, the CDR3 is TGTGCCAGCAGCACGGGGACAGGGGGTTATCAGCCCCAGTACTTC.

As concerns this clonotype: A junction end diverges from the germline sequence, so it may reflect a read error. The chain has TRBV11-2 and TRBJ1-1; D not resolved. The CDR3 totals 13 residues. From germline, CDR1 is SGHAT and CDR2 FQNNGV. In DNA form, the CDR3 reads TGTGCCAGCAGTTTAGACCATTTAACTGAAGCTTTCTTT. Its protein product is CASSLDHLTEAFF.

The rearrangement uses TRBV7-9 and TRBJ1-2; TRBD1 matches 10 bases. This CDR3 region has 14 residues. The junction had 6 bases not matched to a gene; V was cut back by 4 bases and J by 7 bases. Germline loops: CDR1 SEHNR, CDR2 FQNEAQ (reference sequence). In DNA form, the CDR3 reads TGTGCCAGCAGCTATACCGGGACAGGGGCTGGCTACACCTTC. Translating it yields CASSYTGTGAGYTF.

In the case of this clonotype: A much more abundant neighbour one base away suggests this may be a read error. The V and J genes are TRBV20-1 and TRBJ2-7; TRBD2 matches at 8 bases. The CDR3 consists of 13 residues. Looked up from germline, CDR1 is DFQATT and CDR2 is SNEGSKA (reference sequence). The ends lost 6 bases at V and 6 bases at J; junction bases unmatched: 10. The CDR3 DNA is TGCAGTGCGCGTCGGGGGGGCGTAGTCGAGCAGTACTTC. It translates to CSARRGGVVEQYF.

This chain uses TRBV20-1 with TRBJ2-7; TRBD2 aligns across 11 bases. The V gene's germline CDR1 is DFQATT and CDR2 SNEGSKA (reference sequence). The CDR3 loop spans 15 amino acids. Germline trimming cut 3 bases from V and 0 bases from J; bases unmatched to any gene: 4. The CDR3 protein is CSASPLAGGSYEQYF. The CDR3 nucleotides read TGCAGTGCTAGCCCCCTAGCGGGGGGCTCCTACGAGCAGTACTTC.

Notes on this clonotype: A clone one base away is much larger, so this may be a read error. The chain is built from TRBV11-2 and TRBJ1-1; TRBD1 might be the D (6 bases). The germline gives CDR1 SGHAT, CDR2 FQNNGV. The V and J ends lost 3 bases and 11 bases respectively, with 22 bases between them. CDR3 length: 15 amino acids. CDR3 protein: CASSFPPGVRLMAFF. CDR3 coding DNA: TGTGCCAGCAGCTTCCCTCCAGGGGTGCGCTTGATGGCTTTCTTT. The entire variable domain, with the rest obtained from reference TRBV11-2 and TRBJ1-1, is as follows: EAGVAQSPRYKIIEKRQSVAFWCNPISGHATLYWYQQILGQGPKLLIQFQNNGVVDDSQLPKDRFSAERLKGVDSTLKIQPAKLEDSAVYLCASSFPPGVRLMAFFGQGTRLTVV.